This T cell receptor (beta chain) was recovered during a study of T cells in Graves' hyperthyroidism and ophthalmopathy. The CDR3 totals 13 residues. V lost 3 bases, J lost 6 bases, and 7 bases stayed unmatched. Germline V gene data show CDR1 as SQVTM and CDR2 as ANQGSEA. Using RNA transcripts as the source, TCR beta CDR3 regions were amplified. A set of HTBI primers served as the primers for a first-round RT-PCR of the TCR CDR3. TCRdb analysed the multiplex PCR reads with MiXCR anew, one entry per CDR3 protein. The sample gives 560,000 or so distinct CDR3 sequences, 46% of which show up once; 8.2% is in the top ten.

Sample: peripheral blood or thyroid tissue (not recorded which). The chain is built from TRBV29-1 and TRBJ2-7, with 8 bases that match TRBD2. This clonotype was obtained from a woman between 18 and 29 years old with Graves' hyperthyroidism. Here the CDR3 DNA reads TGCAGCGTTGAGGGACTAGAGCCCAGCGAGCAGTACTTC. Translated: CSVEGLEPSEQYF.